This TCR beta chain was obtained from a study of OX40 agonist ivuxolimab in advanced cancers. Across the study: Three patients responded partially, comprising one with hepatocellular carcinoma and two with cutaneous melanoma. The study's findings and limits: At 0.1 to 3.0 mg/kg and by week 6, clonal expansion occurred in CD4+ and CD8+ blood T cells.

The method was immunoSEQ multiplex PCR; TCRdb's version includes in-frame clones alone and lacks a portion of them. The sample lists roughly 80,000 clones; approximately 85% were seen once. This clone has a handful of counts. Its antigen is unknown. If patients had autoimmune disease history or systemic immunosuppression, they were excluded. The origin of this receptor is an adult with an advanced solid tumor such as melanoma, head and neck, liver or kidney cancer. Source: CD4+ or CD8+ T cells sorted from blood, taken in a trial of the OX40 agonist ivuxolimab.

The CDR3 reads CASSVAPTSVSEQFF. CDR3 DNA: TGTGCCAGCAGCGTAGCACCCACTAGCGTCAGTGAGCAGTTCTTC. This chain uses TRBV9 with TRBJ2-1, with 7 nucleotides matching TRBD2. The CDR3 runs to 15 residues. Germline loops: CDR1 SGDLS, CDR2 YYNGEE. V was pared by 0 bases and J by 9 bases, with 9 bases of the junction left unmatched.